This T cell receptor beta chain was identified in a study of blood T cell repertoires in COVID-19. Study-wide context: For recovered donors of Cohort 3, there were two negative PCRs, clearance, or symptom resolution.

Clones were sequenced by immunoSEQ multiplex PCR, and TCRdb holds only the in-frame ones, with some missing. The sample includes a few hundred thousand clones, approximately 87% of them seen just once. Germline CDR1 reads SNHLY; CDR2 reads FYNNEI. CDR3 length: 13 amino acids. V lost 6 bases, J lost 7 bases, and 13 bases lay in between. V is TRBV2 and J is TRBJ1-5; TRBD1 might be the D (6 bases). Material for sequencing was PBMCs or T cells enriched from blood (not recorded which). The sequence was collected from a woman aged 45 to 65 in a cohort exposed to, infected with or recovered from COVID-19 (not recorded which). CDR3 amino acids: CASRRGSEQPQHF. In DNA, the CDR3 is TGTGCCAGCAGGAGGGGGTCGGAGCAGCCCCAGCATTTT.